The clone carrying this T cell receptor (beta chain) was observed a single time. Its antigen remains unknown. Germline V lookup: CDR1 MNHEY, CDR2 SVGAGI. Unmatched junction bases numbered 7, after V lost 4 bases and J lost 3 bases. This CDR3 has 15 residues. The method was immunoSEQ multiplex PCR; TCRdb's version includes in-frame clones alone and lacks a portion of them. The sample records around 300,000 clones, 88% being singletons. The sample comes from a study of cytomegalovirus exposure and HLA in healthy donors. General study points: The study designated about 180 TCR beta chains cytomegalovirus-associated.

The chain joins TRBV6-5 to TRBJ1-1, with 8 bases that match TRBD1. Input material: PBMCs. This clonotype originated in a man aged 30-40 years in good health and CMV-seronegative. The CDR3 region has the DNA TGTGCCAGCAGTTTGACAGGGGAGGGTTACACTGAAGCTTTCTTT. Its protein product is CASSLTGEGYTEAFF.